The present entry profiles one T cell receptor (beta chain) with its context. The CDR3 is 17 amino acids. J gave up 7 bases and V 3 bases, and 18 bases lay outside the gene matches. Germline V gene lookup returns CDR1 SGHDN and CDR2 FVKESK. This sample was included in a study of Ad26.COV2.S vaccination and SARS-CoV-2 variants. The method was immunoSEQ multiplex PCR; TCRdb's version includes in-frame clones alone and lacks a portion of them. Among hundreds of thousands of clones, roughly 86% were seen once, and the ten largest hold over 2.5%. Sample treatment: some 20 received Ad26.COV2.S at low or high dose, single or two shots; roughly 5 received placebo; per-sample allocation not given. Sampling was done on day 63 after the first vaccine or placebo injection.

The sequence came from a person aged 18-60 years who received the Ad26.COV2.S COVID-19 vaccine or a placebo. The sample here was peripheral blood, taken in a trial of Ad26.COV2.S vaccine versus placebo. The chain carries TRBV14 and TRBJ2-7, with TRBD1 identical over 7 bases. The CDR3 nucleotides are TGTGCCAGCAGCCAGAATCCGGGACAGCCCTCCCTTCGGGAGCAGTACTTC. It is translated as CASSQNPGQPSLREQYF. Based on the CDR3 plus reference TRBV14 and TRBJ2-7, the full variable domain is EAGVTQFPSHSVIEKGQTVTLRCDPISGHDNLYWYRRVMGKEIKFLLHFVKESKQDESGMPNNRFLAERTGGTYSTLKVQPAELEDSGVYFCASSQNPGQPSLREQYFGPGTRLTVT.